The 5 T cell receptor beta chains in this list originate from one sample, sequenced in a study of T cell responses to AZD1222 COVID-19 vaccine. This table comes from immunoSEQ multiplex PCR, and its TCRdb copy is limited to in-frame clones, with some not included. The table records 120,000 to 150,000 clones, 91% of them present only once. Sequencing was performed on peripheral blood, taken on day 0 of AZD1222 vaccination. Receptor source: an adult in good health.

The rearrangement links TRBV5-1 to TRBJ1-1; 7 positions match TRBD1. CDR3 size: 15 residues. CDR1 is SGHRS and CDR2 is YFSETQ in the germline V gene. J lost 5 bases, V lost 2 bases, and 9 bases had no gene match. The chain's CDR3 is CASSFNRGWGTEAFF. Written as DNA, the CDR3 is TGCGCCAGCAGCTTCAACAGGGGCTGGGGAACTGAAGCTTTCTTT.

V usage is TRBV6-2 or TRBV6-3 and J usage is TRBJ2-2; D not certain. The CDR3 runs 14 residues. With 0 bases removed from V and 6 bases from J, the gap between germline ends came to 8 bases. Germline V gene sequence: CDR1 MNHEY, CDR2 SVGEGT. CDR3 sequence reads: CASSYSGFSGELFF. The CDR3 bases are TGTGCCAGCAGTTACTCTGGGTTTTCCGGGGAGCTGTTTTTT.

The rearrangement links TRBV11-2 to TRBJ1-5, with 9 bases matching TRBD1. With V trimmed by 2 bases and J by 6 bases, 5 bases remained unmatched. Per germline, CDR1 SGHAT and CDR2 FQNNGV. CDR3 length: 15 amino acids. The CDR3 bases are TGTGCCAGCAGCTTAAGGACAGGGGTGGTTCAGCCCCAGCATTTT. Translating it yields CASSLRTGVVQPQHF.

The chain links TRBV10-3 to TRBJ1-3, with D uncertain. Trimming removed 8 bases at V and 1 base at J, with 9 bases between. The CDR3 has 13 amino acids. Per the germline V gene, CDR1 is ENHRY and CDR2 is SYGVKD. Here the CDR3 DNA reads TGTGCCATCGCCAACAGTTCTGGAAACACCATATATTTT. Its protein is CAIANSSGNTIYF.

The V and J genes are TRBV5-4 and TRBJ2-3, with D unclear. Trimming stripped 1 base from V and 6 bases from J, with 6 bases between. CDR3 length equals 12 residues. The germline V gene has CDR1 SGHNT and CDR2 YYREEE (reference sequence). The CDR3 DNA reads as TGTGCCAGCAGCTTGTATTCCGATACGCAGTATTTT. Amino acid sequence: CASSLYSDTQYF.